Listed here is a single TCR beta chain. The data belong to a study of blood T cell repertoires in COVID-19. The overall study: PBMCs, B-cell-depleted T cells, or T cells were the source of the cDNA or gDNA that made up the material.

Methods used by the authors: It was from reference gene primer amplification that nucleated cell counts were estimated. Some clones are missing from TCRdb's copy, which holds only in-frame ones; the method was immunoSEQ multiplex PCR. V, J and clone size were drawn from that table, and D and trimming were deduced from the DNA. The sample includes roughly 100,000 clones, around nine tenths of them seen just once. Germline V gives CDR1 MNHNS, CDR2 SASEGT. The CDR3 loop spans 18 amino acids. Trimming cost V 0 bases and J 0 bases; bases outside gene matches: 8. V is TRBV6-1 and J is TRBJ2-4; TRBD1 aligns across 7 bases. This TCR was sampled from a man aged 50-59 years with active or convalescent COVID-19. The sequenced sample consisted of peripheral blood. The CDR3 loop is CASSEAGTERLAKNIQYF. The CDR3 nucleotides are TGTGCCAGCAGTGAAGCGGGGACAGAAAGATTAGCCAAAAACATTCAGTACTTC.